This T cell receptor (beta chain) was sequenced for a study of blood T cell repertoires in COVID-19. The overall study: Italy, Spain and the United States were the sources of the convalescent and acute COVID-19 samples. Nucleic acid was either cDNA or gDNA, and it came from T cells, B-cell-depleted T cells, or PBMCs.

How the authors handled the data: Reference gene primer amplification yielded estimated nucleated cell counts. Produced via immunoSEQ multiplex PCR; TCRdb's table is partial and in-frame only. The DNA gave D and trimming, while V, J and clone size come from that table. The table includes roughly 350,000 clones, more than 75% detected once. Looked up from germline, CDR1 is SGHTA and CDR2 is FQGTGA. This CDR3 is built from 16 residues. V gave up 2 bases and J gave up 4 bases; unmatched junction bases: 1. The sequenced sample consisted of peripheral blood. The chain is built from TRBV7-3 and TRBJ2-5; 16 nucleotides align to TRBD2. This receptor was obtained from a woman aged 50 to 65 with active or convalescent COVID-19. DNA of the CDR3: TGTGCCAGCAGCTTAGGGACTAGCGGGAGGGCAGAGACCCAGTACTTC. The encoded protein is CASSLGTSGRAETQYF.